This T cell receptor beta chain is drawn from a study of Tregs in tolerant kidney transplant recipients. Study-level results: For some patients, primers changed over time, blocking nucleotide-level comparison.

Unstimulated regulatory T cells (CD4+CD25+CD127-), CD4+CD25- non-regulatory cells, CD4 and CD8 cells were FACS-sorted from thawed PBMCs. TCRdb's copy holds only in-frame clones and misses some; the assay was immunoSEQ multiplex PCR. The repertoire holds over 50,000 clones, with 75% to 90% as singletons. Worth noting for this clone: Its specificity is unknown.

Germline CDR1 is LNHDA and CDR2 is SQIVND (reference sequence). The ends were cut back, 5 bases at V and 2 bases at J, with 13 bases in the middle. This CDR3 region has 15 residues. This specimen consisted of Tregs from blood, obtained before the transplant. J is TRBJ1-5 and V is TRBV19, with D perhaps TRBD1 (6 bases). The clonotype comes from a human donor who received a combined kidney and bone marrow transplant. The CDR3 is CASSFPRGGNQPQHF. As DNA, the CDR3 is TGTGCCAGTAGTTTCCCCAGGGGAGGCAATCAGCCCCAGCATTTT.